This paragraph covers one T cell receptor (beta chain) sequence. This clone came up once. No cognate antigen has been identified for it. No base-level quality is on record; no much larger clone is a single base apart. The sample belongs to a study of T cell repertoires and Cas9 in healthy adults (dated by TCRdb to the late 2010s). Regarding the complete study: Within the CD4 and CD8 compartments, the researchers characterized SpCas9-reactive T cells in terms of multi-effector potency, cytotoxicity and lineage determination. This study looked at whether people already carry T cell immunity to the Streptococcus pyogenes Cas9 nuclease (SpCas9), the enzyme used in CRISPR gene editing. The full study reports these points: In vitro, SpCas9-reactive regulatory T cells were reported to reduce the proliferation and function of SpCas9-reactive effector T cells.

CDR1 and CDR2, per the germline V gene (reference sequence), are MNHEY and SMNVEV. V is reduced by 5 bases and J by 5 bases, leaving a spacing of 13 bases between them. The CDR3 numbers 13 residues from cysteine through phenylalanine. CDR3 DNA only is kept here, 39 bases in frame from base 1. Libraries came from the immunoSEQ multiplex PCR assay. Drawn from immuneACCESS, this table holds only the in-frame rearrangements with V and J called that TCRdb kept. Clones are partly lost; checked studies trace under half to an unresolved V gene and leave the rest unexplained. For this sample the table gives around 20,000 clones, of which roughly nine tenths were detected only once. Together, the top ten hold 1.5% to 1.7% of the sample. Healthy humans were used as donors in the study.

The clonotype was recovered from a human donor in good health. The sequence links TRBV27 to TRBJ2-7, with the D gene call left open. The specimen was CD4+ effector T cells (CD127+, CD25-, CD137-, CD154-) from PBMCs; culture status not recorded. The nucleotides read TGTGCCAGCAGTCGTCCCCCGGGTAACGAGCAGTACTTC. Its protein is CASSRPPGNEQYF.